These 15 T cell receptor beta chains were sequenced from one sample in a study of post-analysis software for immune sequencing data. The study, taken as a whole, reports: Patients carried roughly 5 TRBV segments more frequently than controls did, and TRBV5-6, TRBV5-1 and TRBV20-1 were among them.

Which antigens these TCRs recognize remains unknown. The authors incorporated unique molecular identifiers into the TCR beta cDNA libraries. TCRdb redid the calling of the PCR reads with MiXCR, one entry per CDR3 protein. Of about 260,000 distinct CDR3 sequences listed, around 34% are singletons. The material sequenced was blood. The receptors originated from a girl aged 10-17 years with multiple sclerosis.

This clonotype was seen a few times. This chain connects TRBV9 to TRBJ2-4, with D possibly matching TRBD1 (7 bases). V lost 0 bases, J lost 5 bases, and 15 bases lay in between. The CDR3 covers 16 residues. Looked up from germline, CDR1 is SGDLS and CDR2 is YYNGEE. CDR3 sequence reads: CASSVGQGGGQNIQYF. For the CDR3, the DNA is TGTGCCAGCAGCGTAGGCCAGGGGGGCGGCCAAAACATTCAGTACTTC.

The chain employs TRBV20-1 and TRBJ2-2; D possibly corresponds to TRBD2 (5 bases). Trimming stripped 1 base from V and 1 base from J, with 10 bases between. The CDR3 sequence is 15 residues long. CDR1 is DFQATT and CDR2 is SNEGSKA in the germline V gene (reference sequence). CDR3 residues: CSARGQRQNTGELFF. The CDR3 DNA is TGCAGTGCTAGAGGCCAGCGGCAGAACACCGGGGAGCTGTTTTTT.

The V gene is TRBV6-5, the J gene TRBJ2-1; no definite D call. CDR3 length equals 17 residues. Germline V gene lookup returns CDR1 MNHEY and CDR2 SVGAGI. V was pared by 0 bases and J by 2 bases, with 14 bases between. The DNA for the CDR3 is TGTGCCAGCAGTTACTCGAACCCCGGCGACACCTACAATGAGCAGTTCTTC. Translation: CASSYSNPGDTYNEQFF.

This clonotype has at least ten counts. The V call is TRBV27, the J call TRBJ2-1, with D tentatively TRBD2 (6 bases). The germline V gene has CDR1 MNHEY and CDR2 SMNVEV (reference sequence). The CDR3 contains 14 residues. V was shortened by 8 bases and J by 0 bases, with 11 bases between the two germline ends. CDR3 residues: CASAEGSSYNEQFF. The CDR3 nucleotides are TGTGCCAGCGCGGAGGGGAGCTCCTACAATGAGCAGTTCTTC.

The genes are TRBV5-1 and TRBJ2-3, with TRBD2 matching 12 bases. Per the germline V gene, CDR1 is SGHRS and CDR2 is YFSETQ. V gave up 4 bases and J gave up 4 bases; unmatched junction bases: 7. The CDR3 contains 16 residues. The CDR3 is CASSLMTSGSSDTQYF. The CDR3 DNA sequence: TGCGCCAGCAGCCTGATGACTAGCGGGAGTTCAGATACGCAGTATTTT.

A remark on this clonotype: A much more abundant neighbour one base away suggests this may be a read error. The chain recombines TRBV20-1 with TRBJ2-3; 10 nucleotides agree with TRBD2. Looked up from germline, CDR1 is DFQATT and CDR2 is SNEGSKA (reference sequence). This CDR3 comprises 14 residues. The CDR3 spells CSALLAGSTDTRYF. For the CDR3, the DNA is TGCAGTGCTCTACTAGCGGGGAGCACAGATACGCGGTATTTT.

The V gene is TRBV5-1, the J gene TRBJ1-1; no clear D. The CDR3 spans 15 residues. CDR1 and CDR2 from the germline V gene are SGHRS and YFSETQ. The germline V and J ends were trimmed by 0 bases and 4 bases, with 13 bases remaining between them. The CDR3 loop reads CASSLDANRGTEAFF. For the CDR3, the DNA is TGCGCCAGCAGCTTGGATGCGAATCGCGGCACTGAAGCTTTCTTT.

This clonotype was observed a handful of times. A junction end diverges from the germline sequence, so it may reflect a read error. V is TRBV29-1 and J is TRBJ1-5; D may be TRBD1 (5 bases). This CDR3 has 15 amino acids. Germline CDR1 and CDR2: SQVTM and ANQGSEA. CDR3 DNA: TGCAGCGCCTCCACGGGGGGAAATAGCGATCAGCCCCAGCATTTT. Translated, it gives CSASTGGNSDQPQHF.

The chain joins TRBV7-3 to TRBJ2-1; 7 nucleotides agree with TRBD2. This CDR3 spans 15 amino acids. Germline trimming cut 0 bases from V and 5 bases from J; bases unmatched to any gene: 4. CDR1 and CDR2 (germline): SGHTA, FQGTGA. Here the CDR3 DNA reads TGTGCCAGCAGCTTAACAGCTAGCGGCAACAATGAGCAGTTCTTC. Translating gives CASSLTASGNNEQFF.

The chain joins TRBV7-8 to TRBJ2-7; TRBD2 is a possible D gene (6 bases). V lost 2 bases and J lost 7, with 21 bases in between. The germline V gene encodes CDR1 SGHVS and CDR2 FQNEAQ. There are 16 residues in the CDR3. This CDR3 is CASSLRRAGSDNEQYF. As DNA, the CDR3 is TGTGCCAGCAGCTTACGACGGGCGGGGTCCGACAATGAGCAGTACTTC. The full variable domain, completed using reference TRBV7-8 and TRBJ2-7, is GAGVSQSPRYKVAKRGQDVALRCDPISGHVSLFWYQQALGQGPEFLTYFQNEAQLDKSGLPSDRFFAERPEGSVSTLKIQRTQQEDSAVYLCASSLRRAGSDNEQYFGPGTRLTVT.

This rearrangement joins TRBV7-9 to TRBJ2-2; 10 positions agree with TRBD2. The V gene end was trimmed by 5 bases and the J gene end by 5 bases; junction bases not matched to a gene: 5. Germline lookup yields CDR1 SEHNR and CDR2 FQNEAQ (reference sequence). This CDR3 region has 15 residues. The CDR3 nucleotides are TGTGCCAGCAGCGACGGGACTAGCGAAACCGGGGAGCTGTTTTTT. Translated: CASSDGTSETGELFF.

This clonotype was counted only a few times. The genes are TRBV3-1 and TRBJ2-1, with TRBD2 identical over 7 bases. The CDR3 spans 15 residues. The germline gives CDR1 LGHDT, CDR2 YNNKEL (reference sequence). V lost 0 bases and J lost 1; bases outside the gene matches: 0. CDR3 protein: CASSQEAGSYNEQFF. The DNA of the CDR3 is TGTGCCAGCAGCCAAGAAGCGGGGTCCTACAATGAGCAGTTCTTC.

In the case of this clonotype: Since a much larger clone is just one base distant, this may be a read error. The rearrangement uses TRBV6-2 or TRBV6-3 and TRBJ1-2; D gene ambiguous. Germline CDR1 MNHEY, CDR2 SVGEGT. This CDR3 has 15 residues. The CDR3 nucleotides read TGTGCCGGCAGTTACGGTAGCAGCTCTAACTATGGCTACACCTTC. It encodes CAGSYGSSSNYGYTF.

This clonotype was seen at least ten times. V gene TRBV7-9 combines with J gene TRBJ2-1, with D perhaps matching TRBD2 (6 bases). Germline V gene data show CDR1 as SEHNR and CDR2 as FQNEAQ (reference sequence). V dropped 5 bases and J dropped 0 bases, with 11 bases sitting between them. The CDR3 totals 15 residues. The CDR3 DNA reads TGTGCCAGCAGCCGACTAGGTAGCTCCTACAATGAGCAGTTCTTC. Amino acid sequence: CASSRLGSSYNEQFF.

The genes are TRBV29-1 and TRBJ1-1; a possible D gene is TRBD1 (5 bases). CDR3 length equals 13 residues. CDR1 is SQVTM and CDR2 is ANQGSEA in the germline V gene. V lost 1 base and J 1 base, leaving 7 bases between the germline ends. The CDR3 here is CSVEGGENTEAFF. The CDR3 bases are TGCAGCGTTGAAGGGGGGGAGAACACTGAAGCTTTCTTT.